The present TCR beta chain was sequenced within a study of cytomegalovirus exposure and HLA in healthy donors (dated by TCRdb to the late 2010s). Some background on the complete study: An earlier analysis of more than 550 of the donors reported 250 to 350 Gb of sequence data and 117 million unique TCR beta sequences obtained from about 179 million T cells. The study combined high-throughput TCR immunosequencing, statistical association of individual TCRs with disease status, and machine learning to predict cytomegalovirus infection status. To decide whether each TCR beta V gene segment behaved as functional or pseudogenic, an earlier analysis of several hundred of the donors relied on high-throughput TCR beta sequencing. Using immunosequencing, the study profiled T cell repertoires from 666 subjects and related those repertoires to cytomegalovirus serostatus. Donor age, sex, ethnicity and CMV serostatus were compiled alongside the repertoire data. A later genetic analysis used genome-wide SNP genotypes for 398 of the 666 donors, treating that subset as a discovery cohort. The number of typed donors differed by locus: about 620-640 for A, B, C, DRB1 and DQB1; 522 for DQA1; 606 for DPA1; and some 430 for DPB1. An early release that covered about 600 HLA-typed donors contained about 300 gigabases of sequencing data and 85 million to 100 million unique TCR sequences. All discovery cohort repertoires had been generated using a single sequencing platform. Across 398 genotyped donors of the cohort, an average of approximately 240,000 unique TCR beta nucleotide sequences per donor were sequenced, and around 20% of those sequences were non-productive. In the later analysis, no new phenotypic data were used to find candidate immune exposures; instead, reliance was placed on TCR beta sequences and their occurrence across donors. In addition to the first cohort of 666 subjects, a separate validation cohort of 130 or so different subjects was used. In a later analysis, previously published TCR beta repertoires from about 640 donors were re-analyzed and high-resolution HLA genotyping was added so that TCR occurrence patterns could be studied. The study aimed to test whether signatures of past pathogen exposure could be identified by cataloging public T cell receptors. Several DR-DQ haplotypes were treated as single units for association and clustering because of strong linkage in the cohort. Among the roughly 390 genotyped donors, 75% to 90% belonged to the genetic ancestry cluster associated with self-reported Caucasian donors. HLA typing included class I and class II loci at four-digit resolution. Here is what the overall study found, with its caveats: A few of the identified cytomegalovirus-associated TCR beta chains were confirmed in vitro to be specific for cytomegalovirus antigens. When HLA alleles, especially DR and DQ, strongly co-occurred, attributing TCR associations to individual alleles was difficult. In a later genetic analysis, fewer N-insertions in productive TCRs were reported among donors in an Asian-associated ancestry cluster than the roughly 670-donor mean. At a false discovery rate of 0.05, a later analysis linked roughly 17,000 TCR beta sequences to specific HLA alleles. In a later analysis, the rate of TCR association differed among HLA loci, with DRB1 alleles having the most associated TCRs and HLA-C alleles having the fewest. The classifier was reported to diagnose cytomegalovirus status with high specificity and sensitivity in both the original and validation cohorts. The sequencing pipeline was judged likely to have produced a cluster of highly shared sequence variants as a technical artifact. An earlier analysis of roughly 570 of the donors showed that most TCR beta V segments appeared in productive rearrangements either about 90% or about 30% of the time, which broadly matched IMGT annotations. Because HLA typing was unavailable for some donors at each locus, only the typed subset was used in association tests. Presence/absence analyses assumed roughly uniform sequencing depth across donors, an assumption that may not hold. The authors suggested that the approach could potentially be generalized to other disease states and immunological phenotypes. In a later analysis, HLA-associated TCR beta chains showed more clonal expansion and lower generation probabilities than non-associated chains that were equally common. Several of the top co-occurrence clusters appeared to be linked to parvovirus B19, influenza, CMV and Epstein-Barr virus, according to a later analysis. The earlier analysis of about 600 of the donors excluded roughly 16 rarely observed V segments, including chromosome 9 orphons, because counts were too low. A further reported finding was that TCR beta sequences accurately predicted the HLA-A and HLA-B alleles for most subjects in the first cohort. The 87-base-pair reads could not distinguish some IMGT-functional V segments, including TRBV6-2 and TRBV6-3, so those segments were excluded. CMV serostatus was the only immune exposure information available for the cohort. A total of around 150 TCR beta chains were listed by the study as associated with cytomegalovirus. Most TCR sequences were seen in very few donors, while some public TCRs were found in many individuals. Linkage disequilibrium might explain the correlated functional status among segregating V segments, but an unknown experimental factor could not be ruled out. In a later genetic analysis, a missense DCLRE1C variant was associated with V-gene and J-gene trimming of TCR beta chains, and the association was replicated in an independent cohort. A later analysis found that most CMV-associated TCR beta chains appeared HLA-restricted, with HLA associations seemingly driven largely by CMV exposure. This cohort had only TCR beta chains sequenced, and the lack of alpha or paired-chain data limited which features could be detected.

Worth noting for this clone: Its specific antigen is unknown. No much larger clone is present one base from it, and per-base qualities are unavailable.

The cohort was made up of roughly 670 healthy bone marrow donors. At the time of sampling, every cohort member was nominally healthy, though immune exposures that went unrecorded were likely present. The donor was CMV seropositive and belonged to the group of 250 to 300 seropositive cohort members. Every donor gave a peripheral blood sample, and the peripheral blood mononuclear cells from that sample were used for TCR beta sequencing. The Qiagen DNeasy Blood Extraction Kit was used to extract genomic DNA from the blood cell samples. Library generation was performed with the immunoSEQ multiplex PCR assay. For the multiplex PCR, a mixture combining 60 forward primers for TCR Vbeta segments and 13 reverse primers for TCR Jbeta segments was used. The CDR3 region of rearranged TCR beta genes was amplified from genomic DNA with a multiplex PCR assay. The Illumina HiSeq System was used to sequence the amplified TCR beta libraries as 87-base-pair reads. The study's own analysis went as follows. Across the roughly 640 repertoires, a later analysis counted 78 million or so unique TCR beta chains, some 11 million of which were shared by at least two donors. Raw reads were error-corrected and collapsed into unique sequences with a nearest-neighbor algorithm that merged closely related sequences to remove PCR and sequencing errors. V, D and J gene segments were assigned by aligning CDR3 sequences to IMGT reference sequences. For a sequence to be retained, a match of at least six nucleotides to both a V gene segment and a J gene segment was required. A rearrangement counted as productive if the CDR3 had no stop codons and remained in frame with V and J, and every other rearrangement counted as non-productive. CDR3 was defined according to IMGT convention as the region running from the second conserved V-encoded cysteine to the conserved J-encoded phenylalanine. The earlier analysis of some 580 of the donors excluded any sequence lacking an unambiguous match to a single V gene segment. An earlier analysis of several hundred of the donors called V segments functional above 56.7% productive rearrangements and segregating when the between-donor standard deviation exceeded 5%. A statistical classification framework was built to diagnose cytomegalovirus status from the catalog of TCR beta chain sequences. V and J gene assignment, in a later analysis, came from comparing TCR nucleotide sequences with IMGT/GENE-DB human TR gene sequences. A later analysis assigned CDR3 sequences and most-parsimonious VDJ recombination scenarios with the TCRdist pipeline. In a later analysis, every TCR beta chain was defined by the combination of its CDR3 amino acid sequence and its V-gene family, and reads without a unique V-gene family were dropped. A later analysis removed 592 highly shared, low-generation-probability nucleotide sequences to deal with suspected cross-contamination and a sequencing artifact. In a later analysis, a clonal expansion index was calculated for each public chain from normalized within-repertoire ranks of inferred template counts. A later analysis computed generation probabilities with a VDJ recombination model fitted to out-of-frame rearrangements, and checked the results against IGoR. Hypergeometric tests were used in a later analysis to score TCR-TCR, TCR-HLA and TCR-CMV co-occurrence, with a repertoire-size bias correction applied to the TCR pairs. To estimate false discovery rates, a later analysis permuted the HLA or CMV assignments 20 times. In a later analysis, co-occurring TCRs were grouped using DBSCAN, and TCRdist sequence similarity was added for clustering within HLA-allele-positive subsets. Co-occurrence clustering excluded repertoires with fewer than 30,000 or more than 120,000 public chains, plus five with anomalous nucleotide sharing. TCRdb took this table from immuneACCESS and kept in-frame rearrangements with V and J called. Such tables lack part of the clones; where checked against another copy, unresolved V genes explain under half of the gap, and the rest is unexplained. V, J and clone size were drawn from that table, and D and trimming were deduced from the DNA. The sample yields about 150,000 clones; over 60% were counted once. 3% of the sample belongs to the ten largest clones.

Counted from cysteine to phenylalanine, this CDR3 has 16 amino acids. Only the CDR3 region is kept as DNA, spanning 48 bases read in frame from base 1. For this chain, trimming is 2 bases at the V end and 3 bases at the J end, and the number of junction bases without a gene match is 9. The germline V gene provides CDR1 WSHSY and CDR2 SAAADI. The sequenced sample was PBMCs. The V and J segments used are TRBV10-2 and TRBJ1-2; 7 middle bases align to TRBD1. The TCR sequence derives from a man aged 35-49 years in good health and CMV-seropositive. The CDR3 is CASSETKGGADYGYTF. In nucleotide form, the sequence is TGCGCCAGCAGTGAGACTAAAGGGGGCGCAGACTATGGCTACACCTTC.